These 29 T cell receptor beta chains came from one sample sequenced in a study of shared clonotypes between healthy human individuals. Here immunoSEQ multiplex PCR was the method, and the copy in TCRdb shows in-frame clones only, minus some. Here the sample spans more than 2,000,000 clones, approximately 93% being singletons. Sequencing was carried out using naive CD4+ T cells from PBMCs. The subset is: CD45RA+ positively selected. The source of these receptors is a man aged 18 to 30 in good health. Some clones in this sample may be carry-over from other donors' samples.

This clone was recorded only once. The rearrangement joins TRBV28 to TRBJ2-7, with a tentative D call TRBD2 (6 bases). CDR1 and CDR2 (germline): MDHEN, SYDVKM. The CDR3 covers 13 residues. With 5 bases removed from V and 9 bases from J, the gap between germline ends came to 17 bases. CDR3 sequence reads: CASSKRQLGGQYF. The CDR3 DNA is TGTGCCAGCAGTAAACGACAGCTCGGGGGGCAGTACTTC.

J is TRBJ2-1 and V is TRBV11-2, with 13 bases matching TRBD2. Germline V gene data show CDR1 as SGHAT and CDR2 as FQNNGV. J was trimmed by 15 bases and V by 0 bases; bases with no gene match: 5. The CDR3 contains 14 residues. The CDR3 sequence: CASSLEGTSGTAFF. The CDR3 region has the DNA TGTGCCAGCAGCTTAGAAGGGACTAGCGGGACGGCGTTCTTC.

This chain uses TRBV5-1 with TRBJ2-6, with D unresolved. The CDR3 consists of 16 residues. V lost 0 bases to trimming and J lost 4 bases, with 11 bases between them. The germline V gene encodes CDR1 SGHRS and CDR2 YFSETQ. CDR3 residues: CASSLALVEGANVLTF. For the CDR3, the DNA is TGCGCCAGCAGCTTGGCATTGGTGGAAGGGGCCAACGTCCTGACTTTC.

The CDR3 here is CASSFPDSRGTDTQYF. The DNA for the CDR3 is TGCGCCAGCAGCTTCCCCGACAGCAGAGGCACAGATACGCAGTATTTT. This chain links TRBV5-1 with TRBJ2-3, with TRBD1 as a possible D gene (5 bases). Trimming cost V 2 bases and J 1 base, with 14 bases left between them. The CDR3 sequence is 16 residues long. Germline CDR1 SGHRS, CDR2 YFSETQ. Full variable domain (outside the CDR3, taken from reference TRBV5-1 and TRBJ2-3): KAGVTQTPRYLIKTRGQQVTLSCSPISGHRSVSWYQQTPGQGLQFLFEYFSETQRNKGNFPGRFSGRQFSNSRSEMNVSTLELGDSALYLCASSFPDSRGTDTQYFGPGTRLTVL.

This chain links TRBV27 with TRBJ2-7; tentatively, D is TRBD2 (6 bases). The CDR3 runs to 15 residues. Germline V gives CDR1 MNHEY, CDR2 SMNVEV (reference sequence). The ends were cut back, 5 bases at V and 6 bases at J, with 20 bases in the middle. This chain's CDR3 is CASSPRWGDPGEQYF. CDR3 coding DNA: TGTGCCAGCAGTCCTCGGTGGGGGGATCCTGGCGAGCAGTACTTC.

The CDR3 bases are TGTGCCAGCAGCGGGCACAGGGCGAGCCAAGAGACCCAGTACTTC. Its protein is CASSGHRASQETQYF. The V and J genes are TRBV9 and TRBJ2-5, with a weak D call TRBD1 (6 bases). The CDR3 extends over 15 amino acids. Germline V gene data show CDR1 as SGDLS and CDR2 as YYNGEE. Trimming took 3 bases from V and 1 from J, leaving 13 bases between them.

The genes are TRBV4-3 and TRBJ1-4, with 7 bases matching TRBD1. CDR3 size: 16 residues. In germline, CDR1 is LGHNA, CDR2 YSLEER. V dropped 1 base and J dropped 8; count of bases not matched to a gene: 10. The CDR3 DNA is TGCGCCAGCAGCCAAGGGAATACTCCCAGGGGGGAAAAACTGTTTTTT. This codes for CASSQGNTPRGEKLFF.

CDR3 amino acids: CASSFLRTGQNTEAFF. The DNA for the CDR3 is TGTGCCAGCAGTTTTTTACGAACGGGACAGAACACTGAAGCTTTCTTT. This chain joins TRBV27 and TRBJ1-1; perhaps TRBD1 as D (6 bases). This CDR3 has 16 amino acids. V lost 3 bases and J lost 1, with 15 bases in between. Germline V gene lookup returns CDR1 MNHEY and CDR2 SMNVEV (reference sequence).

This clone appeared a few times. The genes are TRBV9 and TRBJ1-3, with a possible D match to TRBD1 (5 bases). The CDR3 sequence is 16 residues long. Between the trimmed V and J ends, which lost 2 bases and 1 base, there was a span of 13 bases. Germline V gene lookup returns CDR1 SGDLS and CDR2 YYNGEE. The CDR3 spells CASSVEGIRSGNTIYF. Here the CDR3 DNA reads TGTGCCAGCAGCGTGGAGGGGATAAGGTCTGGAAACACCATATATTTT.

The genes are TRBV5-1 and TRBJ2-7; 12 nucleotides align to TRBD2. This CDR3 is 15 amino acids long. CDR1 and CDR2 (germline): SGHRS, YFSETQ. The ends lost 4 bases at V and 6 bases at J; junction bases unmatched: 8. CDR3 loop: CASSPLTSGSGEQYF. The DNA for the CDR3 is TGCGCCAGCAGCCCACTGACTAGCGGGAGTGGCGAGCAGTACTTC.

This clone was seen only once. The chain uses TRBV13 and TRBJ2-7; possibly TRBD1 or TRBD2 for D (6 bases each). This CDR3 spans 18 amino acids. The ends were cut back, 2 bases at V and 4 bases at J, with 24 bases in the middle. Germline V lookup: CDR1 PRHDT, CDR2 FYEKMQ (reference sequence). CDR3 coding DNA: TGTGCCAGCAGCTTAACCCGTTTGGGGGGCCCAAGGGAATACGAGCAGTACTTC. Translated, it gives CASSLTRLGGPREYEQYF.

This clone was recorded once. The chain couples TRBV6-5 to TRBJ2-1, with a weak D call TRBD2 (5 bases). CDR1 MNHEY and CDR2 SVGAGI come from the germline V gene. The CDR3 runs 15 residues. Trimming removed 0 bases from V and 7 bases from J, with 13 bases in between. The CDR3 loop is CASSYSIPSYNEQFF. The DNA of the CDR3 is TGTGCCAGCAGTTACTCGATTCCTAGCTATAATGAGCAGTTCTTC.

This sequence joins TRBV6-5 and TRBJ2-3; 15 bases line up with TRBD2. Germline-derived CDR1 and CDR2 are MNHEY and SVGAGI. Trimming removed 6 bases from V and 10 bases from J; junction bases left unmatched: 2. The CDR3 runs 13 residues. In DNA form, the CDR3 reads TGTGCCAGCAGAGGGACTAGCGGGAGGTCGCAGTATTTT. It translates to CASRGTSGRSQYF.

V is TRBV4-3 and J is TRBJ1-2; D uncertain. V was clipped by 1 base and J by 8 bases, with 20 bases between them. CDR1 and CDR2 (germline): LGHNA, YSLEER. The CDR3 spans 16 residues. The CDR3 region is CASSQVNQVGVRGYTF. CDR3 DNA: TGCGCCAGCAGCCAAGTTAACCAGGTTGGGGTGAGGGGCTACACCTTC.

The J gene is TRBJ2-5, the V gene TRBV5-4, with D maybe TRBD2 (5 bases). Trimming removed 9 bases from V and 5 bases from J, with 17 bases in between. Germline V gives CDR1 SGHNT, CDR2 YYREEE (reference sequence). This CDR3 region has 13 residues. CDR3 sequence: CATGVATGETQYF. Here the CDR3 DNA reads TGTGCCACCGGGGTGGCCACGGGGGAGACCCAGTACTTC.

The gene calls are TRBV6-1 and TRBJ2-7, with 11 nucleotides matching TRBD2. CDR3 length: 17 residues. Germline V gives CDR1 MNHNS, CDR2 SASEGT. Germline trimming cut 4 bases from V and 0 bases from J; bases unmatched to any gene: 8. Written as DNA, the CDR3 is TGTGCCAGCAGTGGAATAGCGGGAGGGCCTCTCTCCTACGAGCAGTACTTC. Residues: CASSGIAGGPLSYEQYF.

The rearrangement uses TRBV5-5 and TRBJ1-3; D is uncertain. This CDR3 spans 20 amino acids. The V gene's germline CDR1 is SGHKS and CDR2 YYEKEE (reference sequence). V lost 2 bases and J 0 bases, leaving 24 bases between the germline ends. The CDR3 is CASSFKPFVRIVTSGNTIYF. The CDR3 region has the DNA TGTGCCAGCAGCTTTAAGCCGTTTGTGAGGATCGTGACCTCTGGAAACACCATATATTTT.

This clone was recorded once. The chain carries TRBV28 and TRBJ2-1; 11 bases are a match to TRBD2. The germline V gene has CDR1 MDHEN and CDR2 SYDVKM. The CDR3 is made up of 16 amino acids. Trimming at V came to 5 bases and at J to 10 bases, leaving 13 bases not matched to a gene. The CDR3 loop reads CASSPPNLAGGPEQFF. The DNA for the CDR3 is TGTGCCAGCAGTCCCCCGAATCTAGCGGGGGGCCCCGAGCAGTTCTTC.

The chain uses TRBV7-3 and TRBJ2-2, with no clear D. Deletions cut 1 base from V and 6 bases from J, with 12 bases between. From germline, CDR1 is SGHTA and CDR2 FQGTGA. The CDR3 loop spans 15 amino acids. The CDR3 DNA reads as TGTGCCAGCAGCTTAATAAGCGCCCAGCCCGGGGAGCTGTTTTTT. Its protein product is CASSLISAQPGELFF. The full variable domain, completed using reference TRBV7-3 and TRBJ2-2, is GAGVSQTPSNKVTEKGKYVELRCDPISGHTALYWYRQSLGQGPEFLIYFQGTGAADDSGLPNDRFFAVRPEGSVSTLKIQRTERGDSAVYLCASSLISAQPGELFFGEGSRLTVL.

Notes on this clone: Germline and junction disagree at one end, which may indicate a read error. The CDR3 region is CASSQGLAGGPLF. In DNA form, the CDR3 reads TGTGCCAGCAGCCAAGGGCTAGCGGGAGGGCCTCTCTTC. The chain links TRBV14 to TRBJ2-1, with 12 bases identical to TRBD2. Germline V gene lookup returns CDR1 SGHDN and CDR2 FVKESK. The CDR3 runs to 13 residues.

The genes are TRBV6-5 and TRBJ1-1; D gene ambiguous. The CDR3 loop spans 14 amino acids. The germline CDR1 and CDR2 sequences are MNHEY and SVGAGI. V gave up 5 bases and J gave up 4 bases, with 14 bases separating them. CDR3 residues: CASSEYPQSTEAFF. As DNA, the CDR3 is TGTGCCAGCAGTGAATACCCCCAAAGCACTGAAGCTTTCTTT.

The CDR3 region has the DNA TGTGCCATCACTGCAGGAACTGAAGCTTTCTTT. Its protein is CAITAGTEAFF. The V and J genes are TRBV10-3 and TRBJ1-1; no reliable D call. Germline V lookup: CDR1 ENHRY, CDR2 SYGVKD. The CDR3 extends over 11 amino acids. V was clipped by 7 bases and J by 5 bases, with 8 bases between them.

The chain joins TRBV5-1 to TRBJ2-1, with D possibly being TRBD1 (6 bases). The germline V gene encodes CDR1 SGHRS and CDR2 YFSETQ. Deletions cut 4 bases from V and 7 bases from J, with 18 bases between. The CDR3 extends over 15 amino acids. The CDR3 DNA reads as TGCGCCAGCAGCCCCGGGACATCCGAAGGTAATGAGCAGTTCTTC. Its protein product is CASSPGTSEGNEQFF.

The rearrangement uses TRBV11-2 and TRBJ2-1; 7 nucleotides align to TRBD2. V trimming: 4 bases; J trimming: 8 bases; junction bases outside the gene matches: 17. Germline V gives CDR1 SGHAT, CDR2 FQNNGV. This CDR3 spans 17 amino acids. CDR3 DNA: TGTGCCAGCAGCTATCTCCCGGGAGGCTTCCGGTGGGATGAGCAGTTCTTC. Amino acid sequence: CASSYLPGGFRWDEQFF.

V gene TRBV5-1 combines with J gene TRBJ1-1, with D possibly TRBD1 on 5 matching bases. This CDR3 has 17 amino acids. Germline assignment: CDR1 SGHRS and CDR2 YFSETQ. V was pared by 4 bases and J by 3 bases, with 22 bases between. This CDR3 reads CASSMDHFRGWYTEAFF. CDR3 DNA sequence: TGCGCCAGCAGCATGGACCACTTTAGGGGATGGTACACTGAAGCTTTCTTT. The entire variable domain, with the rest obtained from reference TRBV5-1 and TRBJ1-1, is as follows: KAGVTQTPRYLIKTRGQQVTLSCSPISGHRSVSWYQQTPGQGLQFLFEYFSETQRNKGNFPGRFSGRQFSNSRSEMNVSTLELGDSALYLCASSMDHFRGWYTEAFFGQGTRLTVV.

Comments on this clone: The same CDR3 is also encoded by other DNA sequences in this sample. The rearrangement links TRBV27 to TRBJ1-5, with 7 positions matching TRBD1. CDR1 is MNHEY, CDR2 SMNVEV, per germline (reference sequence). The CDR3 covers 14 residues. V lost 5 bases to trimming and J lost 5 bases; unmatched junction nucleotides: 6. CDR3 loop: CASSPRQGYQPQHF. In nucleotides, the CDR3 is TGTGCCAGCAGTCCCCGACAGGGATATCAGCCCCAGCATTTT.

CDR3 nucleotide sequence: TGCGCCAGCAAGGGGGTCCTCTCCTACGAGCAGTACTTC. It codes for CASKGVLSYEQYF. This chain connects TRBV5-1 to TRBJ2-7; D perhaps matches TRBD1 (6 bases). The CDR3 is made up of 13 amino acids. Germline V gene lookup returns CDR1 SGHRS and CDR2 YFSETQ. V lost 6 bases to trimming and J lost 0 bases, with 10 bases between them. The full variable domain, completed using reference TRBV5-1 and TRBJ2-7, is KAGVTQTPRYLIKTRGQQVTLSCSPISGHRSVSWYQQTPGQGLQFLFEYFSETQRNKGNFPGRFSGRQFSNSRSEMNVSTLELGDSALYLCASKGVLSYEQYFGPGTRLTVT.

This clone was counted a single time. The sample has other DNA sequences that encode this CDR3 too. The rearrangement uses TRBV7-3 and TRBJ1-1; D is undetermined. The ends were cut back, 4 bases at V and 2 bases at J, with 8 bases in the middle. Germline V lookup: CDR1 SGHTA, CDR2 FQGTGA. The length of the CDR3 is 13 residues. The CDR3 sequence: CASSSQPNTEAFF. Written as DNA, the CDR3 is TGTGCCAGCAGCTCCCAGCCAAACACTGAAGCTTTCTTT.

The V call is TRBV10-3, the J call TRBJ2-7, with 7 nucleotides matching TRBD1. The V segment lost 4 bases and the J segment 3 bases; nucleotides outside the gene matches: 6. The CDR3 extends over 14 amino acids. Germline V gene data show CDR1 as ENHRY and CDR2 as SYGVKD. For the CDR3, the DNA is TGTGCCATCAGTGGATGGGACAGTAACTACGAGCAGTACTTC. Translated: CAISGWDSNYEQYF.